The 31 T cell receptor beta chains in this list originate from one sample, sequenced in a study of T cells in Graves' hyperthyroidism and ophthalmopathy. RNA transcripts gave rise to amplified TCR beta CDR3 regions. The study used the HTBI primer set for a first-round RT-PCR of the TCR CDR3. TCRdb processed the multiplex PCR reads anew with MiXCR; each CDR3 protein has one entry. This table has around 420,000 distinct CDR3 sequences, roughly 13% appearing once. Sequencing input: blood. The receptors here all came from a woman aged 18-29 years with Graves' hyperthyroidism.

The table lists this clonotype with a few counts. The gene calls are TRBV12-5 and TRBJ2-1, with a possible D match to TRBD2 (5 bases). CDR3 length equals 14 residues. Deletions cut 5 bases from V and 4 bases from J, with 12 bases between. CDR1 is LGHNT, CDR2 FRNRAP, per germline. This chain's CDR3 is CASGIPGLYNEQFF. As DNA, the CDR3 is TGTGCTAGTGGTATCCCGGGGTTATACAATGAGCAGTTCTTC.

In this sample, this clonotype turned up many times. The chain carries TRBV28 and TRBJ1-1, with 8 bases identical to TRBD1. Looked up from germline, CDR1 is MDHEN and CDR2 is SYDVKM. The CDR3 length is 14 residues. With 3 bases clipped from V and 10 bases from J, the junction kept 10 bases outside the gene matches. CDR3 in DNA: TGTGCCAGCAGTTTCCATTCCGACAGGGGCGTAGCTTTCTTT. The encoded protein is CASSFHSDRGVAFF.

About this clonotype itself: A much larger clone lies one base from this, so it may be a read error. For the CDR3, the DNA is TGTGCCAGCGGTTACGGGGGGAAGGCTTGGGACGAGCAGTACTTC. Protein sequence: CASGYGGKAWDEQYF. This rearrangement joins TRBV6-5 to TRBJ2-7; 7 bases fit TRBD2. Germline-derived CDR1 and CDR2 are MNHEY and SVGAGI. The CDR3 consists of 15 residues.

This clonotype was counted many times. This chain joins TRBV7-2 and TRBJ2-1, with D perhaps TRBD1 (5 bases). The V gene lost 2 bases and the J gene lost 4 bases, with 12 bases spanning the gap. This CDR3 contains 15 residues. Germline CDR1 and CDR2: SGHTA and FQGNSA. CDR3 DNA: TGTGCCAGCAGCTTAATAGGACAACTATACAATGAGCAGTTCTTC. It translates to CASSLIGQLYNEQFF.

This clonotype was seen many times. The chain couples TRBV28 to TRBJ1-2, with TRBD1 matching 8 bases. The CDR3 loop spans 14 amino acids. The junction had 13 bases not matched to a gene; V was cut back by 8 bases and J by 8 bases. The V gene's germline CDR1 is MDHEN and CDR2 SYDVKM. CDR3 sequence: CASGEYGTGGGYTF. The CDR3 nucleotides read TGTGCCAGCGGAGAATATGGGACAGGAGGAGGCTACACCTTC.

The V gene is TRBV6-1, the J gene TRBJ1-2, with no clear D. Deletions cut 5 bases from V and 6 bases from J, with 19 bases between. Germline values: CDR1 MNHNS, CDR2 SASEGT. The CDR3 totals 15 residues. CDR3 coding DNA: TGTGCCAGCAGTCAACCCACCGCAGCACTCGATGGCTACACCTTC. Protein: CASSQPTAALDGYTF.

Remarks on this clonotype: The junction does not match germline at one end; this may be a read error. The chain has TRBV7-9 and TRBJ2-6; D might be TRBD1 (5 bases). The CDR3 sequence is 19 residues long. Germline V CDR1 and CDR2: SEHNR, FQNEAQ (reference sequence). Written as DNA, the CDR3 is TGTGCCAGCAACTCAACCCCCGGCGGCGTACCCTCTGGGGCCAACGTCCTGACCTTC. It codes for CASNSTPGGVPSGANVLTF.

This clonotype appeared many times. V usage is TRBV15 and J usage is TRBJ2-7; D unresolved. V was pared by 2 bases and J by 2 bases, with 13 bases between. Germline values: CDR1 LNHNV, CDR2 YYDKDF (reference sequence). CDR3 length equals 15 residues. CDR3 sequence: CATSRTGSSPYEQYF. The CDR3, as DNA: TGTGCCACCAGCAGAACCGGGTCCTCCCCCTACGAGCAGTACTTC.

The CDR3 nucleotides are TGCAGTGCCCCCGCATCCCCTCACTTCGGGCAGTACTTC. Protein product: CSAPASPHFGQYF. This chain uses TRBV20-1 with TRBJ2-7, with D unresolved. Germline CDR1 and CDR2: DFQATT and SNEGSKA (reference sequence). V was pared by 6 bases and J by 9 bases, with 21 bases between. The CDR3 length is 13 residues.

The CDR3 DNA follows: TGTGCCAGCAGTTCTTCCCAGGGGTCCTACGAGCAGTACTTC. It codes for CASSSSQGSYEQYF. This sequence joins TRBV27 and TRBJ2-7, with TRBD1 as a possible D gene (6 bases). The CDR3 sequence is 14 residues long. The ends were cut back, 4 bases at V and 1 base at J, with 11 bases in the middle. Germline-derived CDR1 and CDR2 are MNHEY and SMNVEV (reference sequence).

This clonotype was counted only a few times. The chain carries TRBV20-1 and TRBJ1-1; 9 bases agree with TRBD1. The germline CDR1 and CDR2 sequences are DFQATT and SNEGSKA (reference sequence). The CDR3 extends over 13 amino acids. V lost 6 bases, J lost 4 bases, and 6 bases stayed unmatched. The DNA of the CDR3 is TGCAGTGCACACAGACAGGGGGGCACTGAAGCTTTCTTT. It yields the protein CSAHRQGGTEAFF.

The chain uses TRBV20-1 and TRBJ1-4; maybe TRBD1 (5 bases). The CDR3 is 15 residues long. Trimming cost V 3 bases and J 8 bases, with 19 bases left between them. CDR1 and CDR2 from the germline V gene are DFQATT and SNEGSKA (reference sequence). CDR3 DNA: TGCAGTGCTAGCCCACGGGGATCCTGGGGGGAAAAACTGTTTTTT. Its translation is CSASPRGSWGEKLFF.

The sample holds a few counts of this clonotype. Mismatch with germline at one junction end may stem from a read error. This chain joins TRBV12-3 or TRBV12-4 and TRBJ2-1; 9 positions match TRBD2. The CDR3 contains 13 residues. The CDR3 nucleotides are TGTGCCAACAGTTTATCTAGCGGGGTCCTACAGTTCTTC. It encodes CANSLSSGVLQFF.

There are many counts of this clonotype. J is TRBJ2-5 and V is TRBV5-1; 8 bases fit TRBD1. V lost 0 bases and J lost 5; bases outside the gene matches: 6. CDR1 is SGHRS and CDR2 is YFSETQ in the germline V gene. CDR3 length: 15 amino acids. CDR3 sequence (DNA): TGCGCCAGCAGCTTGGCCGGGGACAGGCGGGAGACCCAGTACTTC. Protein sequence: CASSLAGDRRETQYF. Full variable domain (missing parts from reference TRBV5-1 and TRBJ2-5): KAGVTQTPRYLIKTRGQQVTLSCSPISGHRSVSWYQQTPGQGLQFLFEYFSETQRNKGNFPGRFSGRQFSNSRSEMNVSTLELGDSALYLCASSLAGDRRETQYFGPGTRLLVL.

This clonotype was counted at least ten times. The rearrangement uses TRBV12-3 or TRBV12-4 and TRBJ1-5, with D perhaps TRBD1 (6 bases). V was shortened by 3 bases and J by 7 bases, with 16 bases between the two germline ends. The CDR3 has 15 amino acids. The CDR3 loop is CASSLGAEVRQPQHF. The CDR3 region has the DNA TGTGCCAGCAGTTTGGGGGCAGAGGTCCGACAGCCCCAGCATTTT.

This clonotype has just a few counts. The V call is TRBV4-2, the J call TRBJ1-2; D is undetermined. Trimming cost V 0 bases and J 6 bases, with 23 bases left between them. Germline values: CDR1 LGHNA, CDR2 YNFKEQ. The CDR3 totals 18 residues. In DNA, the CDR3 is TGTGCCAGCAGCCAAGAGCAATGGGTGGACTTTTCCTTCGATGGCTACACCTTC. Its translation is CASSQEQWVDFSFDGYTF.

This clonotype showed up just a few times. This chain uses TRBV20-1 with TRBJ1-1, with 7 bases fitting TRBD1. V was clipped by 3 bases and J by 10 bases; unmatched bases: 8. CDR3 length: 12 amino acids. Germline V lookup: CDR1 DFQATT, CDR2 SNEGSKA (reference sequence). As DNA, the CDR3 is TGCAGTGCTAGTCAGTGGGCAGGGGGAGCTTTCTTT. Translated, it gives CSASQWAGGAFF.

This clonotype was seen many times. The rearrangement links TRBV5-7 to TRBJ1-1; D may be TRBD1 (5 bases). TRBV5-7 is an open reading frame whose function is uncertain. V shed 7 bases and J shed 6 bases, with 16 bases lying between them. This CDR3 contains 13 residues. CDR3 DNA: TGTGCCAGCGCGTCCCCCTCGGGGGCTGAAGCTTTCTTT. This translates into CASASPSGAEAFF.

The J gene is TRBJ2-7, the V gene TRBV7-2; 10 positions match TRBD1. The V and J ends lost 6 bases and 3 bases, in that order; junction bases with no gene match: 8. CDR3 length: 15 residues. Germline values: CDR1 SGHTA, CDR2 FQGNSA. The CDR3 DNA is TGTGCCAGCAGTCCGACAGGGGGCGTACTCTACGAGCAGTACTTC. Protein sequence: CASSPTGGVLYEQYF.

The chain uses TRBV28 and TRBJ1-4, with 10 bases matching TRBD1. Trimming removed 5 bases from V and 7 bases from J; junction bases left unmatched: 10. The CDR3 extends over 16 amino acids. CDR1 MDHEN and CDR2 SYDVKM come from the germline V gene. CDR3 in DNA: TGTGCCAGCAGTACACGGACAGGGGGTGTAAGTGAAAAACTGTTTTTT. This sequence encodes CASSTRTGGVSEKLFF.

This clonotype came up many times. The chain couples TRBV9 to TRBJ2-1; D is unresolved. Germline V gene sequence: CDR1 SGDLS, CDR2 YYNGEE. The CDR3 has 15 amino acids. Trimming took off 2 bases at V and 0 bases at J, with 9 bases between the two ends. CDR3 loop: CASSVDGISYNEQFF. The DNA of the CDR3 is TGTGCCAGCAGCGTCGATGGAATCTCCTACAATGAGCAGTTCTTC. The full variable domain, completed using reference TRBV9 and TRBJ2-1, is DSGVTQTPKHLITATGQRVTLRCSPRSGDLSVYWYQQSLDQGLQFLIQYYNGEERAKGNILERFSAQQFPDLHSELNLSSLELGDSALYFCASSVDGISYNEQFFGPGTRLTVL.

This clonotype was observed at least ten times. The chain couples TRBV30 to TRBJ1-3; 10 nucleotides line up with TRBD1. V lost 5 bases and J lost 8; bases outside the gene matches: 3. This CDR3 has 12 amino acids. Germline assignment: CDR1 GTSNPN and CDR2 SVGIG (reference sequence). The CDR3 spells CAWRDRGYTIYF. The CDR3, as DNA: TGTGCCTGGCGGGACAGGGGATACACCATATATTTT.

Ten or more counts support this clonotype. For the CDR3, the DNA is TGTGCCAGCAGCTTCGGGGCGGAGAACACTGAAGCTTTCTTT. It is translated as CASSFGAENTEAFF. This rearrangement joins TRBV5-5 to TRBJ1-1; D may be TRBD1 (5 bases). Germline CDR1 and CDR2: SGHKS and YYEKEE (reference sequence). The CDR3 is 14 amino acids. V lost 2 bases and J 1 base, leaving 9 bases between the germline ends.

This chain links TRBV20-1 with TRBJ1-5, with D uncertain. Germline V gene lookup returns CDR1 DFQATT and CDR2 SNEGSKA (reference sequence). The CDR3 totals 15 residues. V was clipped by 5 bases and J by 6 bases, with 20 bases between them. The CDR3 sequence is CSAPDLTIGGQPQHF. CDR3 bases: TGCAGTGCTCCCGATTTAACGATCGGAGGTCAGCCCCAGCATTTT.

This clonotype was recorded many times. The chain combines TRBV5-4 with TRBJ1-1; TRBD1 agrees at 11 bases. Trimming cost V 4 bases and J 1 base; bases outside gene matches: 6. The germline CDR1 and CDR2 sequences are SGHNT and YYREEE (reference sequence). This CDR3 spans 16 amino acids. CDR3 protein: CASSQGQGVANTEAFF. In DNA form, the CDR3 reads TGTGCCAGCAGCCAGGGACAGGGGGTTGCGAACACTGAAGCTTTCTTT.

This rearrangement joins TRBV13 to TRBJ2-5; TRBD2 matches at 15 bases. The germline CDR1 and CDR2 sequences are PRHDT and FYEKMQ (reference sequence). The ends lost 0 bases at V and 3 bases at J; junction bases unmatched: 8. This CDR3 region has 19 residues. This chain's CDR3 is CASSLGGIGLAGGKETQYF. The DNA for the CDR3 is TGTGCCAGCAGCTTAGGGGGCATTGGACTAGCGGGAGGGAAAGAGACCCAGTACTTC.

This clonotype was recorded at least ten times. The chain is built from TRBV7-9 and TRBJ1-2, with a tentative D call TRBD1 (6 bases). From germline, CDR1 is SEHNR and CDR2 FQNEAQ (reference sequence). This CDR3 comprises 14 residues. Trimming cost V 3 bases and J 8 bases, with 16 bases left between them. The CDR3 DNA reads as TGTGCCAGCAGCTTTAAGCCCAGGGGCGGAGGCTACACCTTC. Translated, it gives CASSFKPRGGGYTF. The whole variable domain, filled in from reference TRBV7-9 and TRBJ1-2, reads DTGVSQNPRHKITKRGQNVTFRCDPISEHNRLYWYRQTLGQGPEFLTYFQNEAQLEKSRLLSDRFSAERPKGSFSTLEIQRTEQGDSAMYLCASSFKPRGGGYTFGSGTRLTVV.

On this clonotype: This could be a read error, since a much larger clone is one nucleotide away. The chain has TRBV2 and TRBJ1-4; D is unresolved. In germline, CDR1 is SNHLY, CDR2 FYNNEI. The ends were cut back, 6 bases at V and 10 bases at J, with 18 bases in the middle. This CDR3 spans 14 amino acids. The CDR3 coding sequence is TGTGCCAGCAGCGCACAACCCCGGGGAGGAAAACTGTTTTTT. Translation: CASSAQPRGGKLFF.

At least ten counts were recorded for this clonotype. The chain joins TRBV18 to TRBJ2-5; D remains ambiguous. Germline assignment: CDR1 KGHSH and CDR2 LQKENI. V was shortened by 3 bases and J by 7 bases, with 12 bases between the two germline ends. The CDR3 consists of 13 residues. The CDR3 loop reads CASSPAESGTQYF. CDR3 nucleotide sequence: TGTGCCAGCTCACCGGCGGAGTCTGGGACCCAGTACTTC.

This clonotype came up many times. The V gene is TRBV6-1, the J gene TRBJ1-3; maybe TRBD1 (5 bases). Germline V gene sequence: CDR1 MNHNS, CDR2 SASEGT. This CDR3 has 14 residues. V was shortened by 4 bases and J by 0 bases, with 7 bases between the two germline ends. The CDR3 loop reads CASSAGTSGNTIYF. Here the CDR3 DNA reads TGTGCCAGCAGTGCCGGGACCTCTGGAAACACCATATATTTT.

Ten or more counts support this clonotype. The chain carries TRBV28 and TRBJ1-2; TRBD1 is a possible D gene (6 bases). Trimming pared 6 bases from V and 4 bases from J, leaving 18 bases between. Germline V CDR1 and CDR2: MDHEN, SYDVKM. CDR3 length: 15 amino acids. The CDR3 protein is CASRPSRGASYGYTF. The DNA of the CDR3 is TGTGCCAGCAGGCCGTCCAGGGGCGCGAGCTATGGCTACACCTTC.